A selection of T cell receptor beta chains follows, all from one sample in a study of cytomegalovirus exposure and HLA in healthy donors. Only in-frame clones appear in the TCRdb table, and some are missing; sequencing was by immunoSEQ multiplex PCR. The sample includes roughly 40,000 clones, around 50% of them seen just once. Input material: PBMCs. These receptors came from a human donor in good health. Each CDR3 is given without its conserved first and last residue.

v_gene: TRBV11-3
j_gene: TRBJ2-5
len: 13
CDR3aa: ASTSGRGPQETQY

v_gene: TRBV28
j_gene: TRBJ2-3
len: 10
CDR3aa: ASSSNTDTQY

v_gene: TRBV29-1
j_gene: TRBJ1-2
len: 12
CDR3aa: SVEDRETGYGYT

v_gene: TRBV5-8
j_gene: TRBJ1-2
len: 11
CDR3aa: ASSFELLYGYT

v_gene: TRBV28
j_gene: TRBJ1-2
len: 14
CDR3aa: ASGDRGHPANYGYT

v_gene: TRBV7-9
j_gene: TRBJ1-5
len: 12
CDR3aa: ASSFPQTGEPQH

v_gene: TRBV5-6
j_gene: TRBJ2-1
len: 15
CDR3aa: ASSLPGMGLGPNEQF

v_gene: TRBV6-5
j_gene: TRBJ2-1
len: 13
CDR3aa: ASRRTGAGLHEQF

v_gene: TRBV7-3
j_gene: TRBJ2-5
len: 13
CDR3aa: ASSLGTARQETQY

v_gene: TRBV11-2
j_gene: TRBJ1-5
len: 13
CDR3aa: ASSTTDGPNQPQH

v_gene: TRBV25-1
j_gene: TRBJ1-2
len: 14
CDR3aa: ASSEYAIRGSEGYT

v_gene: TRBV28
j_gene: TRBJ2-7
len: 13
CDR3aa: ASSPRGRPPYEQY

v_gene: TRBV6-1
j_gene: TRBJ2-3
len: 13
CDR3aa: ASRPTWGGTDTQY

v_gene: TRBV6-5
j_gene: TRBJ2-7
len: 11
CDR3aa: ASTRTGTYEQY

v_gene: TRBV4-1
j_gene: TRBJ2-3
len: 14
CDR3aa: ASSQVLARGGDTQY

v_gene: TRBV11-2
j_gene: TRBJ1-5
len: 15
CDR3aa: ASSAPTKGAGNQPQH

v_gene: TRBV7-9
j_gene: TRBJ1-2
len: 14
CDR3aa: ASSSPLVLSNYGYT

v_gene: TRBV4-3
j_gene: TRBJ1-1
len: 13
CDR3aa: ASSQEPVMNTEAF

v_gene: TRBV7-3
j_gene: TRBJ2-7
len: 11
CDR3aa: ASSLTGGYEQY

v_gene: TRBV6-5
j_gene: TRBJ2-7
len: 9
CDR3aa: ASSSGVEQY

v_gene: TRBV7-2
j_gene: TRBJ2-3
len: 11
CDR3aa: ASSLTGQNTQY

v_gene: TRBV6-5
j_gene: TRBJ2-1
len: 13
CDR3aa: ASSLAGLGYNEQF

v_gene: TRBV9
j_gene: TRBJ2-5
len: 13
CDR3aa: ASSPGGTLQETQY

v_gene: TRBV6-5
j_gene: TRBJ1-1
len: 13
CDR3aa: ASSRLGPLNTEAF